The clone carrying this TCR beta chain was picked up many times. Residents of around 24 US areas, aged about 18 to 95 years, made up the participants. A COVID-19 case had been met by exposed participants during the 2 weeks before study entry. Assay used: immunoSEQ multiplex PCR; TCRdb lists only in-frame clones, some missing. Among 260,000 or so clones listed, roughly 85% were seen once. This record comes from a study of blood T cell repertoires in COVID-19. Between the trimmed V and J ends, which lost 1 base and 1 base, there was a span of 11 bases. Germline assignment: CDR1 LNHDA and CDR2 SQIVND (reference sequence). The CDR3 is 16 amino acids.

The source of this sequence is a woman between 40 and 50 years old who had been exposed to COVID-19. This chain connects TRBV19 to TRBJ2-1, with a possible D match to TRBD1 (6 bases). What was sequenced was PBMCs or T cells enriched from blood (not recorded which). CDR3 sequence (DNA): TGTGCCAGTAGTATAGCAGGGGCCCGGTCCTACAATGAGCAGTTCTTC. Encoded protein: CASSIAGARSYNEQFF.